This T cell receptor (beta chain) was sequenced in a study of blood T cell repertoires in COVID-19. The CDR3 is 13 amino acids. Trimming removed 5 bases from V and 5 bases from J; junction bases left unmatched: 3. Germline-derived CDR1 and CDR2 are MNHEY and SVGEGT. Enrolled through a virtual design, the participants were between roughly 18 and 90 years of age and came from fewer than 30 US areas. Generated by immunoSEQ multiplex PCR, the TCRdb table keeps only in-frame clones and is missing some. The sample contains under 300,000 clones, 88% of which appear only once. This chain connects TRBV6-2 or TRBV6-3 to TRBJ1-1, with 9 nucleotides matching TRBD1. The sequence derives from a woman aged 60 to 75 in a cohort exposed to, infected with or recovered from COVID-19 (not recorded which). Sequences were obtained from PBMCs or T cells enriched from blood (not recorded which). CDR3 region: CASSPGQGTEAFF. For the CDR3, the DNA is TGTGCCAGCAGTCCCGGACAGGGGACTGAAGCTTTCTTT.